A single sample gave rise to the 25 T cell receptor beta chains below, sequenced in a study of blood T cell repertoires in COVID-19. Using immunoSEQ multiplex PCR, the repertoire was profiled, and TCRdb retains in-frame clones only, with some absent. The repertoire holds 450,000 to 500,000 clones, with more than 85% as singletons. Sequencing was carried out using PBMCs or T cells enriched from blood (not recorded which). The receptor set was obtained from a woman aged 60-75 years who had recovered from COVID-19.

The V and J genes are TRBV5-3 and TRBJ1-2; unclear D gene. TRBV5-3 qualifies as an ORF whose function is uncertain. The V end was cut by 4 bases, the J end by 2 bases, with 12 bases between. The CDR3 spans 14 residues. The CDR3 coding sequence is TGTGCCAGAAGCCCCAAGATTCGGAACTATGGCTACACCTTC. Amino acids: CARSPKIRNYGYTF.

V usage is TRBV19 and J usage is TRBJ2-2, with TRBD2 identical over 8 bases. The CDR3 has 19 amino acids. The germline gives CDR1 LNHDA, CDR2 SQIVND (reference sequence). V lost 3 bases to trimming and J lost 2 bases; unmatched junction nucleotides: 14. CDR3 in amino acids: CASSILAGLSQINTGELFF. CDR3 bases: TGTGCCAGTAGTATTTTAGCGGGGCTGAGCCAAATCAACACCGGGGAGCTGTTTTTT.

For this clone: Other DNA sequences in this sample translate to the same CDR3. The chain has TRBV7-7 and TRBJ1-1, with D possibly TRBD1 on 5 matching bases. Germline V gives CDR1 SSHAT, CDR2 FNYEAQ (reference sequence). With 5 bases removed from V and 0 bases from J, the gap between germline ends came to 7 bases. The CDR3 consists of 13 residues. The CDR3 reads CASSQQVNTEAFF. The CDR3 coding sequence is TGTGCCAGCAGCCAACAGGTGAACACTGAAGCTTTCTTT.

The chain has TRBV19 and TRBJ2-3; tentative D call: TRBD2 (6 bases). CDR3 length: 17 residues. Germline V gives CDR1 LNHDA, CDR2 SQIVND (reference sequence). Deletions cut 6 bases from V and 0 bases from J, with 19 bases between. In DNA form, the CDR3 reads TGTGCCAGTAGGGACCAGGGTTCGGGAGTTAGCACAGATACGCAGTATTTT. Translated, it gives CASRDQGSGVSTDTQYF.

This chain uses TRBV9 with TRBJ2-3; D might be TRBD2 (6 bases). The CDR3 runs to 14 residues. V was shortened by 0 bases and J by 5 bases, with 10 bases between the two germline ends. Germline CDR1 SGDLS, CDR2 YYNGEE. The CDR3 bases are TGTGCCAGCAGCGTAGCCGGGGAGGAAGATACGCAGTATTTT. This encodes CASSVAGEEDTQYF.

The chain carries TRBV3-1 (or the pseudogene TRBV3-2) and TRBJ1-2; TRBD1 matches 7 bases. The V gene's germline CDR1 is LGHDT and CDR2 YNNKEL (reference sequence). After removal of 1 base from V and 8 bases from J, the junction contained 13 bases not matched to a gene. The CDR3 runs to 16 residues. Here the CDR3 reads CASSQGPQGVVGGYTF. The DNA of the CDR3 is TGTGCCAGCAGCCAAGGGCCCCAGGGGGTAGTGGGAGGCTACACCTTC.

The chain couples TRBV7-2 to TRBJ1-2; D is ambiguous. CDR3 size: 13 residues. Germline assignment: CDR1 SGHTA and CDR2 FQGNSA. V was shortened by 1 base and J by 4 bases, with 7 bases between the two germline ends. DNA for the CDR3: TGTGCCAGCAGCTTAGTGGAGTTCTATGGCTACACCTTC. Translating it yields CASSLVEFYGYTF. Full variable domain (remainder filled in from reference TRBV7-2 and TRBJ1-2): GAGVSQSPSNKVTEKGKDVELRCDPISGHTALYWYRQSLGQGLEFLIYFQGNSAPDKSGLPSDRFSAERTGGSVSTLTIQRTQQEDSAVYLCASSLVEFYGYTFGSGTRLTVV.

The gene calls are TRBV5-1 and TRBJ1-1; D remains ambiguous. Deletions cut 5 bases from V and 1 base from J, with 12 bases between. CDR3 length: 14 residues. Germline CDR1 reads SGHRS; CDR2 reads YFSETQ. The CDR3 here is CASRRFTENTEAFF. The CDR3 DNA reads TGCGCCAGCAGACGGTTTACAGAGAACACTGAAGCTTTCTTT.

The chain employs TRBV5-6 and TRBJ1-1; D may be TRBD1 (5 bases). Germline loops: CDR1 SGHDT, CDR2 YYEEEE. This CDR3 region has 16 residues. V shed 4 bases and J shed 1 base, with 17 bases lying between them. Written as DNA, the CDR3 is TGTGCCAGCAGCCCGATCGGCGGGGGGGAGAACACTGAAGCTTTCTTT. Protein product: CASSPIGGGENTEAFF.

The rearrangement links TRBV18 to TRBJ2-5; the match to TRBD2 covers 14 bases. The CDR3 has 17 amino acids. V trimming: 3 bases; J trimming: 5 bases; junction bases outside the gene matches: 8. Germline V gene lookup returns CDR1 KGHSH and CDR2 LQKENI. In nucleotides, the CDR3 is TGTGCCAGCTCACCGGTGACTAGCGGGGGGGCTAAGGAGACCCAGTACTTC. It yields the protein CASSPVTSGGAKETQYF.

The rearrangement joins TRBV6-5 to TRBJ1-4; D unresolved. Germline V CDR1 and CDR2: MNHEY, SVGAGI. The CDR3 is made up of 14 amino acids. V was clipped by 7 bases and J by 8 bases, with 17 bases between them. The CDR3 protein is CASMGSTAAEKLFF. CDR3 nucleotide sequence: TGTGCCAGCATGGGTTCAACGGCGGCCGAAAAACTGTTTTTT.

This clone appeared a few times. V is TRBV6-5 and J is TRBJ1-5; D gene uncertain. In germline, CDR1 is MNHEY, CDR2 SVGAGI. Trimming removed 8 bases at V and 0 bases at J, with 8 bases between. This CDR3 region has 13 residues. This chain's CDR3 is CASDTLSNQPQHF. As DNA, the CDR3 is TGTGCCAGCGACACCCTTAGCAATCAGCCCCAGCATTTT.

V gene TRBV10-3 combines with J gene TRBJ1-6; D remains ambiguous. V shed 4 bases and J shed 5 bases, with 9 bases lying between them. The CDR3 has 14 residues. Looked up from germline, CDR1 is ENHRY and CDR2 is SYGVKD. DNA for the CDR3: TGTGCCATCAGTGGCGTTGTGAATAATTCACCCCTCCACTTT. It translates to CAISGVVNNSPLHF.

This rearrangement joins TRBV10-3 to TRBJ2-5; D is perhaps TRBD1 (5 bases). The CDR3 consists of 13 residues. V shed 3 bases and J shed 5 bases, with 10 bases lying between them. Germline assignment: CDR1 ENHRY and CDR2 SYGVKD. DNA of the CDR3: TGTGCCATCAGTGAAAGGGGCGCGGAGACCCAGTACTTC. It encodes CAISERGAETQYF.

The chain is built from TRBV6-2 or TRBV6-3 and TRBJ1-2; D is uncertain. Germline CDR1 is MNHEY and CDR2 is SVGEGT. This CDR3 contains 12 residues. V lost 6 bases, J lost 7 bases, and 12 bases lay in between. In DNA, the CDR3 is TGTGCCAGCAGCTCCGATCGAGTTGGCTACACCTTC. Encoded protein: CASSSDRVGYTF.

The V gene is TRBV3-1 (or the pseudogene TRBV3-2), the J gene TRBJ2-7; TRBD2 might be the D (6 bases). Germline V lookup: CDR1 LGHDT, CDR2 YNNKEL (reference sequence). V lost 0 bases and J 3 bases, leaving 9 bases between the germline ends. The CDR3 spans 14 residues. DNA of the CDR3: TGTGCCAGCAGCCAAGATGGGGGGAGCTACGAGCAGTACTTC. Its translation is CASSQDGGSYEQYF.

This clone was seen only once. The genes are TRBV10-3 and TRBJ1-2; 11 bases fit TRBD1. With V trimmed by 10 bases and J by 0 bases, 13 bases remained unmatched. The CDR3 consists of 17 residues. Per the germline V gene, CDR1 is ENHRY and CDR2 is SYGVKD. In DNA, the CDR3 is TGTGCCACCAACCAGCCGGGACAGGGGGTATCTAACTATGGCTACACCTTC. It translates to CATNQPGQGVSNYGYTF.

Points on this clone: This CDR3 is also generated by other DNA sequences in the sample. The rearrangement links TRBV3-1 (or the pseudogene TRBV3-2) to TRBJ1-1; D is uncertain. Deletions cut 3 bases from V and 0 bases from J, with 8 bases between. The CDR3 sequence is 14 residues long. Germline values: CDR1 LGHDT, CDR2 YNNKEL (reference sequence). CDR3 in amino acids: CASSQGRLNTEAFF. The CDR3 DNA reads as TGTGCCAGCAGCCAGGGGAGATTGAACACTGAAGCTTTCTTT.

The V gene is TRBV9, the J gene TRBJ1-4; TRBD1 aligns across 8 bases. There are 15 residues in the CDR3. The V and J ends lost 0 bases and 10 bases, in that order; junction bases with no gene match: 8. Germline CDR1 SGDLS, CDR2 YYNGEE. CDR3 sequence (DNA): TGTGCCAGCAGCGTAGCGGGACAGGACCTTGGAAAACTGTTTTTT. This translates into CASSVAGQDLGKLFF.

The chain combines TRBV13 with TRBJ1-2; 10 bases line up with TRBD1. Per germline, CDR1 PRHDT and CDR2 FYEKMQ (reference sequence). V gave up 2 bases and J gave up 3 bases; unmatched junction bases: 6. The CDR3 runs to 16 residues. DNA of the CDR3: TGTGCCAGCAGCTTAACGCTCGGACAGGGGGACTATGGCTACACCTTC. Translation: CASSLTLGQGDYGYTF.

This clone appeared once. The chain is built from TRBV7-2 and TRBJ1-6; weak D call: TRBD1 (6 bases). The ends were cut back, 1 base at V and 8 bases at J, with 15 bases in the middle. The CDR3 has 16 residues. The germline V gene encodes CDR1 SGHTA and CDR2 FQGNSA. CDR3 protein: CASSLVGWDTHSPLHF. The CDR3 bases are TGTGCCAGCAGCTTAGTGGGGTGGGACACACATTCACCCCTCCACTTT.

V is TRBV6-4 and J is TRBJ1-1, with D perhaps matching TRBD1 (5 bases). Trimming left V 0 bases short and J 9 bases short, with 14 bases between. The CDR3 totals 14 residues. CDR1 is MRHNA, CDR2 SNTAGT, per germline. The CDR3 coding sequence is TGTGCCAGCAGTGACTCGAGAAGGGGAACTAAAGCTTTCTTT. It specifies CASSDSRRGTKAFF.

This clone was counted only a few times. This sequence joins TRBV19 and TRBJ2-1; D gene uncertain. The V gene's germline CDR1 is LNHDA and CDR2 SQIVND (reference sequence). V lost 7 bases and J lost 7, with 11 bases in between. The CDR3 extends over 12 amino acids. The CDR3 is CASTSRWNEQFF. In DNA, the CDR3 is TGTGCCAGTACCTCACGGTGGAATGAGCAGTTCTTC.

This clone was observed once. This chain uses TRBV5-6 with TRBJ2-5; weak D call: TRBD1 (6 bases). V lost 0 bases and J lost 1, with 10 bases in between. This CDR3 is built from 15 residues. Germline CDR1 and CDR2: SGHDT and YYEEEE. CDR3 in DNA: TGTGCCAGCAGCTTGGCCGGGACATTCCAAGAGACCCAGTACTTC. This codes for CASSLAGTFQETQYF. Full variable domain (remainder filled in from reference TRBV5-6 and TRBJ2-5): DAGVTQSPTHLIKTRGQQVTLRCSPKSGHDTVSWYQQALGQGPQFIFQYYEEEERQRGNFPDRFSGHQFPNYSSELNVNALLLGDSALYLCASSLAGTFQETQYFGPGTRLLVL.

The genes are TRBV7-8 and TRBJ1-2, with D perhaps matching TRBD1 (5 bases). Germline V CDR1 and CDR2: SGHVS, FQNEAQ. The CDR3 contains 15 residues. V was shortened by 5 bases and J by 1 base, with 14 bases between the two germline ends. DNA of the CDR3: TGTGCCAGCAGCCCGCAAGGGGCTTTTAACTATGGCTACACCTTC. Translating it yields CASSPQGAFNYGYTF.